This TCR beta chain was identified during a study of T cell changes during pregnancy in multiple sclerosis. CDR1 is GTSNPN, CDR2 SVGIG, per germline (reference sequence). CDR3 length: 14 residues. V shed 0 bases and J shed 1 base, with 7 bases lying between them. TCRdb's table, derived via immunoSEQ multiplex PCR, lists solely in-frame clones and lacks some. Altogether tens of thousands of clones are present, about 91% being singletons, with the ten largest covering more than 1.4%. The TCR sequence derives from a female donor with multiple sclerosis, enrolled in a pregnancy study. The specimen was peripheral blood, collected before pregnancy. The chain couples TRBV30 to TRBJ1-3; maybe TRBD1 (5 bases). The CDR3 bases are TGTGCCTGGAGTGTATCAGGGTCTGGAAACACCATATATTTT. The encoded protein is CAWSVSGSGNTIYF.